The source of this T cell receptor beta chain is a study of T cells in Graves' hyperthyroidism and ophthalmopathy. Patients were aged 18 to 65, had disease duration under 2 months, and had newly diagnosed hyperthyroidism. RNA transcripts gave rise to amplified TCR beta CDR3 regions. The HTBI primer set served for first-round RT-PCR of the TCR CDR3. TCRdb used MiXCR to reprocess the multiplex PCR reads, holding one entry per CDR3 protein. There are about 620,000 distinct CDR3 sequences in the sample; about 16% occur only once, and 3% to 4.5% lies in the top ten. The CDR3 has 11 amino acids. V lost 4 bases, J lost 8 bases, and 6 bases lay in between. CDR1 is SGHAT and CDR2 is FQDESV in the germline V gene (reference sequence). This clonotype was seen repeatedly, ten times or more.

The material sequenced was blood. The rearrangement joins TRBV11-1 to TRBJ2-1; D is unresolved. This receptor was obtained from a woman in her thirties with Graves' hyperthyroidism. CDR3 nucleotide sequence: TGTGCCAGCAGCTATAGGTATGAGCAGTTCTTC. It yields the protein CASSYRYEQFF.